The 5 T cell receptor beta chains in this list originate from one sample, sequenced in a study of spatial heterogeneity in lung cancer. TCRdb reprocessed the 5' RACE reads with MiXCR, giving one entry per CDR3 protein. The sample lists about 10,000 distinct CDR3 sequences, 20% to 25% occurring once. Time point described: blood at routine non-recurrence follow-up after resection. The sample here was PBMCs, taken at follow-up. These receptors all stem from a male donor with early-stage non-small cell lung cancer.

This chain connects TRBV24-1 to TRBJ1-1; D is possibly TRBD1 (6 bases). The V end was cut by 4 bases, the J end by 10 bases, with 18 bases between. This CDR3 region has 14 residues. Germline V CDR1 and CDR2: KGHDR, SFDVKD. CDR3 protein: CATSDRNLRGGAFF. The CDR3 nucleotides read TGTGCCACCAGTGACCGAAACTTGAGGGGGGGAGCTTTCTTT.

The chain combines TRBV7-2 with TRBJ2-7; TRBD1 might be the D (5 bases). The CDR3 has 16 residues. CDR1 is SGHTA, CDR2 FQGNSA, per germline. V lost 1 base, J lost 2 bases, and 15 bases lay in between. CDR3 residues: CASSLVPNRQTYEQYF. DNA for the CDR3: TGTGCCAGCAGCTTAGTACCAAACCGACAGACCTACGAGCAGTACTTC.

This clonotype appeared many times. The chain recombines TRBV2 with TRBJ2-1; 13 positions agree with TRBD2. This CDR3 contains 15 residues. Germline loops: CDR1 SNHLY, CDR2 FYNNEI. The ends lost 6 bases at V and 8 bases at J; junction bases unmatched: 7. CDR3 sequence (DNA): TGTGCCAGCAGCCGCGGGACTAGCGGGAACCATGAGCAGTTCTTC. Translation: CASSRGTSGNHEQFF.

This clonotype was observed a single time. One end of the junction is discordant with germline, which a read error may explain. The chain uses TRBV5-5 and TRBJ2-5, with a possible D match to TRBD2 (6 bases). The V gene's germline CDR1 is SGHKS and CDR2 YYEKEE (reference sequence). CDR3 length: 14 amino acids. For the CDR3, the DNA is TGTGTCAGCAGCTTGCCGCGGGGAAAGGAGACCCAGTACTTC. Its protein product is CVSSLPRGKETQYF.

In its sample, this clonotype was seen many times. V and J are TRBV20-1 and TRBJ1-5; D is possibly TRBD1 (5 bases). Germline V gives CDR1 DFQATT, CDR2 SNEGSKA (reference sequence). Trimming cost V 1 base and J 3 bases, with 13 bases left between them. The CDR3 totals 15 residues. CDR3 bases: TGCAGTGCTAGAGTGGCAGGGCGGGACAATCAGCCCCAGCATTTT. Its protein is CSARVAGRDNQPQHF.